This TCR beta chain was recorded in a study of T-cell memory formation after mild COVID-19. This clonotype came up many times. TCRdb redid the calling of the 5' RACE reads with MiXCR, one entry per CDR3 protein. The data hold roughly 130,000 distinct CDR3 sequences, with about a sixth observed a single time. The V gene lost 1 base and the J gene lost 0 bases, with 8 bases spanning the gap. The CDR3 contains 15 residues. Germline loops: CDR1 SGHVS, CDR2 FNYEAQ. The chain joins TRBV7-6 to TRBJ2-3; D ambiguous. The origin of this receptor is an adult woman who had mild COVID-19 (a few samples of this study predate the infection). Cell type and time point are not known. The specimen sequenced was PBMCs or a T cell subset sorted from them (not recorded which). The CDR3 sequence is CASSLVLTSTDTQYF. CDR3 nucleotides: TGTGCCAGCAGCTTAGTGCTTACTAGCACAGATACGCAGTATTTT.